This T cell receptor beta chain stems from a study of T cells in localized non-small cell lung cancer. The germline CDR1 and CDR2 sequences are SGDLS and YYNGEE. This CDR3 spans 16 amino acids. After removal of 1 base from V and 5 bases from J, the junction contained 6 bases not matched to a gene. Comments on this clone: The antigen is undetermined.

Study-level findings and limits: Heterogeneity remains possible, as sequencing covered one tumor region only. Median detection of top 100 tumor clones in adjacent lung was 57 clones. Exceeding tumor, uninvolved adjacent lung had the highest T cell clonality. Longer overall survival was associated with a higher density of T cells in the blood.

Data came from immunoSEQ multiplex PCR; TCRdb stores just in-frame clones and leaves some out. This table holds tens of thousands of clones, 70% to 90% found once. The material sequenced was PBMCs, taken before any cancer treatment. The rearrangement uses TRBV9 and TRBJ2-2; 9 bases map to TRBD2. The clonotype comes from a woman aged 35-75 years with stage II squamous cell lung carcinoma. This CDR3 is CASSVSAGGPTGELFF. CDR3 in DNA: TGTGCCAGCAGCGTATCGGCGGGAGGGCCAACCGGGGAGCTGTTTTTT.